What follows are 8 T cell receptor beta chains derived from one specimen sequenced in a study of a mutant IDH1 vaccine in newly diagnosed glioma. Described time point: week 23, last vaccination. The study gave 300 ug of mutant IDH1 20-mer peptide per vaccine dose, with topical imiquimod. Only in-frame clones appear in the TCRdb table, and some are missing; sequencing was by immunoSEQ multiplex PCR. The sample gives tens of thousands of clones, about 76% of which show up once; roughly 4.8% is in the top ten. The antigens these receptors bind are not known. The sample here was PBMCs, taken from a glioma patient whose treatment included an IDH1 peptide vaccine. These receptor sequences come from a man aged 50 or older with glioma.

This clone has just one count. This chain links TRBV5-1 with TRBJ1-1, with unresolved D. Trimming took 4 bases from V and 7 from J, leaving 11 bases between them. The length of the CDR3 is 12 residues. CDR1 SGHRS and CDR2 YFSETQ come from the germline V gene. The CDR3 loop reads CASSPENSEAFF. In nucleotides, the CDR3 is TGCGCCAGCAGCCCTGAGAATAGTGAAGCTTTCTTT.

The rearrangement uses TRBV25-1 and TRBJ2-5; D is unclear. The germline CDR1 and CDR2 sequences are MGHDK and SYGVNS. V was trimmed by 1 base and J by 5 bases, leaving 5 bases between them. CDR3 size: 12 residues. Here the CDR3 DNA reads TGTGCCAGCAGTGAATTCGGGGAGACCCAGTACTTC. It codes for CASSEFGETQYF. Filled out from reference TRBV25-1 and TRBJ2-5, the complete variable domain reads EADIYQTPRYLVIGTGKKITLECSQTMGHDKMYWYQQDPGMELHLIHYSYGVNSTEKGDLSSESTVSRIRTEHFPLTLESARPSHTSQYLCASSEFGETQYFGPGTRLLVL.

In its sample, this clone ranks as medium-sized. The chain joins TRBV7-9 to TRBJ2-2, with D maybe TRBD1 (6 bases). The CDR3 is 15 residues long. Germline CDR1 reads SEHNR; CDR2 reads FQNEAQ (reference sequence). Trimming cost V 5 bases and J 6 bases, with 16 bases left between them. CDR3 DNA: TGTGCCAGCAGCCCTCCTTCCGCAGGGGCCGGGGAGCTGTTTTTT. Its translation: CASSPPSAGAGELFF.

The V gene is TRBV2, the J gene TRBJ2-7; D is possibly TRBD1 (5 bases). Germline-derived CDR1 and CDR2 are SNHLY and FYNNEI. The CDR3 loop spans 14 amino acids. The ends were cut back, 3 bases at V and 1 base at J, with 10 bases in the middle. The CDR3 loop is CASSDDSQSYEQYF. CDR3 bases: TGTGCCAGCAGTGACGACAGCCAATCCTACGAGCAGTACTTC.

The chain uses TRBV19 and TRBJ2-2; the match to TRBD1 covers 9 bases. The CDR3 extends over 16 amino acids. With V trimmed by 8 bases and J by 1 base, 8 bases remained unmatched. From germline, CDR1 is LNHDA and CDR2 SQIVND (reference sequence). The CDR3 nucleotides read TGTGCCAGTCAGGAATCGGGACAGGGGAACACCGGGGAGCTGTTTTTT. Amino acid sequence: CASQESGQGNTGELFF.

CDR3 amino acids: CASSDHGTGINEQFF. CDR3 sequence (DNA): TGTGCCAGTAGTGACCACGGGACAGGGATCAATGAGCAGTTCTTC. This rearrangement joins TRBV19 to TRBJ2-1; 9 bases agree with TRBD1. CDR3 length: 15 residues. CDR1 is LNHDA and CDR2 is SQIVND in the germline V gene (reference sequence). The V segment lost 5 bases and the J segment 6 bases; nucleotides outside the gene matches: 8.

The genes are TRBV28 and TRBJ2-7, with 7 bases identical to TRBD1. The CDR3 extends over 15 amino acids. Germline loops: CDR1 MDHEN, CDR2 SYDVKM. V dropped 8 bases and J dropped 2; count of bases not matched to a gene: 12. The CDR3 DNA is TGTGCCAGCCAAGGGTGGACAGGCCGCACCTACGAGCAGTACTTC. Translated, it gives CASQGWTGRTYEQYF.

The chain couples TRBV7-2 to TRBJ2-7, with D perhaps being TRBD1 or TRBD2 (5 bases each). V was trimmed by 5 bases and J by 2 bases, leaving 16 bases between them. Germline assignment: CDR1 SGHTA and CDR2 FQGNSA. CDR3 length: 15 amino acids. The CDR3 DNA follows: TGTGCCAGCAGCCCGACGGGGACGGTTACCTACGAGCAGTACTTC. Its protein is CASSPTGTVTYEQYF.